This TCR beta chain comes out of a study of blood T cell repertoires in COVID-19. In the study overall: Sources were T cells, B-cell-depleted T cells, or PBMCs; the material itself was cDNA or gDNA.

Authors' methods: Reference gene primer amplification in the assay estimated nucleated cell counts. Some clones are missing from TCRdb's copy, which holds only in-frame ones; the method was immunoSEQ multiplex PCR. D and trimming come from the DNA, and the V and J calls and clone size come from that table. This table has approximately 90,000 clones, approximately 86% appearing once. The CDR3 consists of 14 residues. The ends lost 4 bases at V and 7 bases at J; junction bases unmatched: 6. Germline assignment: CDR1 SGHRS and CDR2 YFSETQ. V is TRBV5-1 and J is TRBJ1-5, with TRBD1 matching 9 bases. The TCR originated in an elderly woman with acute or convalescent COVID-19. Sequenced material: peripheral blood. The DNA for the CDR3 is TGCGCCAGCAGCCTGGCCGGGACAGGGCAGCCCCAGCATTTT. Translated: CASSLAGTGQPQHF.